This T cell receptor (beta chain) was identified during a study of post-analysis software for immune sequencing data. Whole-study results and caveats: Patients with multiple sclerosis recorded significantly lower normalized Chao1 diversity than controls, the study found. Samples made in the same batch grouped tightly together by F measure.

This clonotype turned up a few times. Its specificity is not known. Prepared TCR beta cDNA libraries contained unique molecular identifiers. Roughly 450,000 cDNA molecules came from about 1 to 10 million T cells. TCRdb reprocessed the PCR reads with MiXCR, giving one entry per CDR3 protein. The sample consists of roughly 800,000 distinct CDR3 sequences, roughly 30% of them appearing once. Sequenced: blood. This clonotype originated in a girl aged 10 to 17 with multiple sclerosis.

DNA of the CDR3: TGTGCCATCAGTGAGGGACAGGGGGCCTCCTACGAGCAGTACTTC. Protein: CAISEGQGASYEQYF. The rearrangement uses TRBV10-3 and TRBJ2-7; 11 bases match TRBD1. CDR1 is ENHRY and CDR2 is SYGVKD in the germline V gene. V gave up 2 bases and J gave up 0 bases; unmatched junction bases: 0. CDR3 length: 15 residues.